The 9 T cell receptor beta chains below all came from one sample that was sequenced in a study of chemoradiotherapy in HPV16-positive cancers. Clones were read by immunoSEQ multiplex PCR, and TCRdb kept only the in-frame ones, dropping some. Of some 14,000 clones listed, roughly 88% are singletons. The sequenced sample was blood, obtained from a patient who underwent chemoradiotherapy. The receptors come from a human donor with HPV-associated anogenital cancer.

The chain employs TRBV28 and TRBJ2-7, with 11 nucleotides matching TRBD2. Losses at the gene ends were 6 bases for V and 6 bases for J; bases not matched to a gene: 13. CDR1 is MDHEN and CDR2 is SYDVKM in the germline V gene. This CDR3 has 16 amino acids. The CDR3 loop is CASSWTPGLAAVEQYF. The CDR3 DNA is TGTGCCAGCAGCTGGACGCCGGGACTAGCGGCGGTCGAGCAGTACTTC.

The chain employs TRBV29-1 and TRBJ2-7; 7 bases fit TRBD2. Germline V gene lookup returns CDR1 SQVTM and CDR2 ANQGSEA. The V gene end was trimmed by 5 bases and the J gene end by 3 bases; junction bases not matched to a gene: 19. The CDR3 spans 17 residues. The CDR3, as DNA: TGCAGCGTTAAGACGGCGAATCTAGCGGACCCAAGCTACGAGCAGTACTTC. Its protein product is CSVKTANLADPSYEQYF.

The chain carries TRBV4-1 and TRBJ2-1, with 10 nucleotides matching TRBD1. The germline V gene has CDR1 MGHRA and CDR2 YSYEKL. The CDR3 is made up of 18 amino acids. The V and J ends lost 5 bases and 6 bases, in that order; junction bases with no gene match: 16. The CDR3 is CASSLRQSGQGRLNEQFF. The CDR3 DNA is TGCGCCAGCAGCTTACGACAGTCGGGACAGGGGAGGCTCAATGAGCAGTTCTTC.

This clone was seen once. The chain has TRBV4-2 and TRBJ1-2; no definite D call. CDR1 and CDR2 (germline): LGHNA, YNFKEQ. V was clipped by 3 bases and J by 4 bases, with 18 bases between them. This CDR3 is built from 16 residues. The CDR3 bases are TGTGCCAGCAGCCAGTACCTCAAAGGAAAGACCTATGGCTACACCTTC. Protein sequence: CASSQYLKGKTYGYTF.

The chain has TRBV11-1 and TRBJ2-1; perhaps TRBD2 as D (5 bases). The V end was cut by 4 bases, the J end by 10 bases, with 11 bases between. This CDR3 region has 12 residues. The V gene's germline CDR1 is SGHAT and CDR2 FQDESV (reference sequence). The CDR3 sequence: CASSYPGNEQFF. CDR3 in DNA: TGTGCCAGCAGCTACCCGGGGAACGAGCAGTTCTTC.

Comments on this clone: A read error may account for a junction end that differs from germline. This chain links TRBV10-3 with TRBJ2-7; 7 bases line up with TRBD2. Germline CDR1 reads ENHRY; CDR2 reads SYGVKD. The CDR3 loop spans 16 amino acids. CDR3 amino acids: CAINEGRTGTNDEQYF. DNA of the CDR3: TGTGCCATCAATGAGGGGAGAACTGGGACTAACGACGAGCAGTACTTC.

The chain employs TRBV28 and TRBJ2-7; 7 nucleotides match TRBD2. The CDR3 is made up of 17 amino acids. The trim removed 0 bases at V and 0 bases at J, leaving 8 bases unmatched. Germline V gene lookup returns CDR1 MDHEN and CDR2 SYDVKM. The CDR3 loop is CASSLWGGDFFSYEQYF. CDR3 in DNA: TGTGCCAGCAGTTTATGGGGAGGGGACTTCTTCTCCTACGAGCAGTACTTC.

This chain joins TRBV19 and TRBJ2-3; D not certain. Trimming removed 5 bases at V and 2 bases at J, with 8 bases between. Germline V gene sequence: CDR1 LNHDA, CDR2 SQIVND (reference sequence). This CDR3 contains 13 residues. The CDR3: CASSVGFTDTQYF. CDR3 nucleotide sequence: TGTGCCAGTAGTGTGGGATTCACAGATACGCAGTATTTT. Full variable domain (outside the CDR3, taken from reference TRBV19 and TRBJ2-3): DGGITQSPKYLFRKEGQNVTLSCEQNLNHDAMYWYRQDPGQGLRLIYYSQIVNDFQKGDIAEGYSVSREKKESFPLTVTSAQKNPTAFYLCASSVGFTDTQYFGPGTRLTVL.

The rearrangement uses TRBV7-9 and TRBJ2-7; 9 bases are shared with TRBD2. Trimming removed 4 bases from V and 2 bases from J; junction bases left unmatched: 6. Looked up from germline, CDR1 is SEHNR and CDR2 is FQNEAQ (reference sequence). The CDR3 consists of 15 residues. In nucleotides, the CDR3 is TGTGCCAGCAGCTCCCCGCGGGAGGGCCCCTACGAGCAGTACTTC. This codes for CASSSPREGPYEQYF.